This T cell receptor (beta chain) emerged from a study of cytotoxic CD8 clonotypes in ibrutinib-treated CLL. This clone was detected once. Clones were read by immunoSEQ multiplex PCR, and TCRdb kept only the in-frame ones, dropping some. The profile covers hundreds of thousands of clones, with around four fifths appearing a single time and over 5% taken by the ten largest. This sample comprised PBMCs, obtained before ibrutinib treatment. The sequence was obtained from a human donor with chronic lymphocytic leukemia.

The CDR3 protein is CASSPIDSYEQYF. CDR3 bases: TGCGCCAGCAGCCCGATAGACAGCTACGAGCAGTACTTC. The gene calls are TRBV5-1 and TRBJ2-7; D may be TRBD1 (5 bases). Trimming pared 4 bases from V and 3 bases from J, leaving 11 bases between. Per germline, CDR1 SGHRS and CDR2 YFSETQ. CDR3 length: 13 amino acids.